Shown below are 20 T cell receptor beta chains from a single sample sequenced in a study of T cell responses to AZD1222 COVID-19 vaccine. Profiling relied on immunoSEQ multiplex PCR, and the TCRdb table lists in-frame clones only, not all of them. The data contain over 100,000 clones, around 90% of them singletons. The specimen was peripheral blood, collected on day 0 of AZD1222 vaccination. The receptors here all came from an adult in good health.

V is TRBV12-3 or TRBV12-4 and J is TRBJ1-2, with D hard to call. This CDR3 has 12 amino acids. Trimming took off 2 bases at V and 8 bases at J, with 9 bases between the two ends. The CDR3 loop reads CASSLPPGGYTF. CDR3 DNA sequence: TGTGCCAGCAGTTTACCGCCGGGGGGCTACACCTTC.

The chain combines TRBV6-5 with TRBJ2-6; D ambiguous. The CDR3 runs 16 residues. Germline CDR1 is MNHEY and CDR2 is SVGAGI. Trimming left V 0 bases short and J 1 base short, with 7 bases between. The CDR3 here is CASSYSDDSGANVLTF. As DNA, the CDR3 is TGTGCCAGCAGTTACTCCGACGATTCTGGGGCCAACGTCCTGACTTTC.

The CDR3 bases are TGTGCCAGCAGGGGGGGACTCGTCACAGATACGCAGTATTTT. Translating gives CASRGGLVTDTQYF. V usage is TRBV2 and J usage is TRBJ2-3; possibly TRBD2 for D (6 bases). Trimming removed 6 bases at V and 2 bases at J, with 12 bases between. The CDR3 has 14 residues. CDR1 and CDR2 (germline): SNHLY, FYNNEI.

The CDR3 region has the DNA TGTGCCACCAGTGAAGCGGGGGGCGACTATCAAGAGACCCAGTACTTC. Amino acid sequence: CATSEAGGDYQETQYF. The chain combines TRBV24-1 with TRBJ2-5, with TRBD2 matching 9 bases. The CDR3 length is 16 residues. The germline gives CDR1 KGHDR, CDR2 SFDVKD. The V and J ends lost 4 bases and 2 bases, in that order; junction bases with no gene match: 7.

The chain couples TRBV20-1 to TRBJ2-2; D not resolved. Looked up from germline, CDR1 is DFQATT and CDR2 is SNEGSKA (reference sequence). The germline V and J ends were trimmed by 6 bases and 0 bases, with 11 bases remaining between them. This CDR3 region has 14 residues. The CDR3 nucleotides are TGCAGTGCAAGTGCTGGGACGAACACCGGGGAGCTGTTTTTT. The encoded protein is CSASAGTNTGELFF.

The V gene is TRBV6-5, the J gene TRBJ1-6; TRBD1 might be the D (5 bases). The CDR3 sequence is 14 residues long. V was shortened by 10 bases and J by 6 bases, with 16 bases between the two germline ends. Germline lookup yields CDR1 MNHEY and CDR2 SVGAGI. The CDR3 spells CANLGGLRNSPLHF. The CDR3 DNA reads as TGTGCCAACCTCGGGGGATTGCGTAATTCACCCCTCCACTTT.

This chain uses TRBV4-2 with TRBJ2-3; 10 bases match TRBD2. Unmatched junction bases numbered 8, after V lost 2 bases and J lost 0 bases. This CDR3 has 18 residues. Germline lookup yields CDR1 LGHNA and CDR2 YNFKEQ. CDR3 sequence (DNA): TGTGCCAGCAGCCAACACCAGCGGGGGGGTCCTAGCACAGATACGCAGTATTTT. This encodes CASSQHQRGGPSTDTQYF.

This chain uses TRBV7-8 with TRBJ2-7, with 8 positions matching TRBD1. CDR3 length: 18 residues. Germline CDR1 and CDR2: SGHVS and FQNEAQ. The ends lost 1 base at V and 6 bases at J; junction bases unmatched: 17. The CDR3 DNA follows: TGTGCCAGCAGCTTAGGAGGCAGGGGGCTCCCTGAGAAAAGCGAGCAGTACTTC. Protein product: CASSLGGRGLPEKSEQYF.

The genes are TRBV27 and TRBJ2-3; D is ambiguous. V lost 2 bases and J 2 bases, leaving 8 bases between the germline ends. CDR1 and CDR2 (germline): MNHEY, SMNVEV (reference sequence). CDR3 length: 14 residues. CDR3 in amino acids: CASSLLGNTDTQYF. DNA for the CDR3: TGTGCCAGCAGTTTACTGGGAAACACAGATACGCAGTATTTT.

The rearrangement uses TRBV11-3 and TRBJ1-1; D call uncertain. The V and J ends lost 5 bases and 8 bases respectively, with 12 bases between them. This CDR3 has 12 amino acids. Germline V gene sequence: CDR1 SGHNT, CDR2 YENEEA. CDR3: CASSGGLAEAFF. The CDR3 DNA is TGTGCCAGCAGCGGCGGTCTTGCAGAAGCTTTCTTT.

The chain links TRBV5-4 to TRBJ2-1, with a weak D call TRBD2 (5 bases). This CDR3 contains 16 residues. Germline V gives CDR1 SGHNT, CDR2 YYREEE (reference sequence). With 2 bases removed from V and 7 bases from J, the gap between germline ends came to 19 bases. CDR3 bases: TGTGCCAGCAGCTTCGGGGAATTACGGATAGGGAATGAGCAGTTCTTC. Translated: CASSFGELRIGNEQFF.

V gene TRBV30 combines with J gene TRBJ1-1, with 9 bases matching TRBD1. This CDR3 comprises 14 residues. Germline CDR1 GTSNPN, CDR2 SVGIG (reference sequence). V dropped 3 bases and J dropped 3; count of bases not matched to a gene: 5. CDR3 DNA: TGTGCCTGGAGGAGGTGGACAGGGGACACTGAAGCTTTCTTT. This codes for CAWRRWTGDTEAFF. Drawing the rest from reference TRBV30 and TRBJ1-1, the complete variable domain is SQTIHQWPATLVQPVGSPLSLECTVEGTSNPNLYWYRQAAGRGLQLLFYSVGIGQISSEVPQNLSASRPQDRQFILSSKKLLLSDSGFYLCAWRRWTGDTEAFFGQGTRLTVV.

This chain links TRBV5-1 with TRBJ1-1, with D perhaps TRBD1 (5 bases). CDR3 size: 13 residues. Germline loops: CDR1 SGHRS, CDR2 YFSETQ. The ends were cut back, 0 bases at V and 13 bases at J, with 16 bases in the middle. In DNA form, the CDR3 reads TGCGCCAGCAGCTTGGACAGCCCCTTGAGGGGTTTCTTT. It specifies CASSLDSPLRGFF.

The chain uses TRBV18 and TRBJ2-7, with D perhaps TRBD1 or TRBD2 (6 bases each). This CDR3 has 13 residues. Germline V gene sequence: CDR1 KGHSH, CDR2 LQKENI. Trimming stripped 6 bases from V and 3 bases from J, with 12 bases between. The CDR3 is CASSGGGFYEQYF. For the CDR3, the DNA is TGTGCCAGCTCCGGGGGCGGTTTCTACGAGCAGTACTTC.

This rearrangement joins TRBV30 to TRBJ2-1, with a possible D match to TRBD1 (6 bases). Trimming pared 4 bases from V and 4 bases from J, leaving 11 bases between. Germline CDR1 reads GTSNPN; CDR2 reads SVGIG (reference sequence). CDR3 length equals 13 residues. CDR3 coding DNA: TGTGCCTGGACCGTGGACAGTTACAATGAGCAGTTCTTC. The encoded protein is CAWTVDSYNEQFF.

The genes are TRBV5-1 and TRBJ2-1; D call uncertain. The CDR3 runs to 14 residues. Trimming stripped 0 bases from V and 6 bases from J, with 10 bases between. Germline-derived CDR1 and CDR2 are SGHRS and YFSETQ. The CDR3, as DNA: TGCGCCAGCAGCTTGGACTACCCTTCCAATGAGCAGTTCTTC. Translation gives CASSLDYPSNEQFF.

This chain joins TRBV24-1 and TRBJ2-1; 8 bases are a match to TRBD2. The CDR3 length is 15 residues. After removal of 6 bases from V and 7 bases from J, the junction contained 10 bases not matched to a gene. Germline V gene data show CDR1 as KGHDR and CDR2 as SFDVKD. The CDR3 spells CATSTREGLRNEQFF. CDR3 sequence (DNA): TGTGCCACCAGTACCCGGGAGGGCCTGAGAAATGAGCAGTTCTTC.

The chain couples TRBV7-9 to TRBJ1-5; D might be TRBD1 (5 bases). The CDR3 is 13 residues long. V was clipped by 5 bases and J by 4 bases, with 9 bases between them. Germline CDR1 and CDR2: SEHNR and FQNEAQ (reference sequence). The CDR3 coding sequence is TGTGCCAGCAGCCTGGACACAAATCAGCCCCAGCATTTT. Protein sequence: CASSLDTNQPQHF. Looking up the rest from reference TRBV7-9 and TRBJ1-5 gives the full variable domain: DTGVSQNPRHKITKRGQNVTFRCDPISEHNRLYWYRQTLGQGPEFLTYFQNEAQLEKSRLLSDRFSAERPKGSFSTLEIQRTEQGDSAMYLCASSLDTNQPQHFGDGTRLSIL.

The chain joins TRBV6-5 to TRBJ2-6; D is perhaps TRBD1 or TRBD2 (6 bases each). Germline V gene lookup returns CDR1 MNHEY and CDR2 SVGAGI. The CDR3 sequence is 16 residues long. Trimming removed 2 bases from V and 3 bases from J, with 11 bases in between. The CDR3 DNA is TGTGCCAGCAGTTACGGAGGGGGTGGTGGGGCCAACGTCCTGACTTTC. Translated: CASSYGGGGGANVLTF.

The V gene is TRBV10-3, the J gene TRBJ2-4, with 12 nucleotides matching TRBD2. From germline, CDR1 is ENHRY and CDR2 SYGVKD. V trimming: 10 bases; J trimming: 6 bases; junction bases outside the gene matches: 22. This CDR3 comprises 19 residues. The CDR3 bases are TGTGCCACCACAGCCGTCCGGACTAGCGGGACCCAACCAGCAAACATTCAGTACTTC. Protein product: CATTAVRTSGTQPANIQYF.